The 16 T cell receptor beta chains below all came from one sample that was sequenced in a study of T cell responses to AZD1222 COVID-19 vaccine (dated by TCRdb to 2020 to 2023). The library came from the immunoSEQ multiplex PCR assay. TCRdb's version of the immuneACCESS table is confined to in-frame rearrangements and falls short of the full clone set. An unresolved V gene accounts for under half of the shortfall where checked; the remainder is of unknown origin. This sample has 100,000 to 150,000 clones in its table, and roughly 91% of those were observed once. The ten largest account for around 10% of the sample. This specimen's time point label, interpreted: baseline before first vaccination. The treatment or condition label corresponds to: meningococcal conjugate vaccine given as trial control. The material sequenced was peripheral blood, taken on day 0 of MenACWY control vaccination. These TCRs come from an adult in good health.

The gene calls are TRBV3-1 (or the pseudogene TRBV3-2) and TRBJ2-3; 7 bases align to TRBD2. V was pared by 0 bases and J by 4 bases, with 10 bases of the junction left unmatched. In germline, CDR1 is LGHDT, CDR2 YNNKEL (reference sequence). The CDR3 length is 17 residues. CDR3 sequence (DNA): TGTGCCAGCAGCCAAGATCTAGCGGAAATTGGGCCAGATACGCAGTATTTT. Its translation: CASSQDLAEIGPDTQYF.

The V gene is TRBV11-2, the J gene TRBJ2-3, with 7 bases fitting TRBD2. The CDR3 is 16 amino acids. In germline, CDR1 is SGHAT, CDR2 FQNNGV. Losses at the gene ends were 5 bases for V and 6 bases for J; bases not matched to a gene: 14. CDR3 protein: CASSLVGGRKGDTQYF. The CDR3 DNA is TGTGCCAGCAGCCTCGTGGGCGGGAGAAAGGGCGATACGCAGTATTTT.

The V call is TRBV9, the J call TRBJ1-6; 7 bases match TRBD1. The CDR3 contains 14 residues. V lost 5 bases, J lost 7 bases, and 6 bases stayed unmatched. The germline gives CDR1 SGDLS, CDR2 YYNGEE. CDR3 DNA sequence: TGTGCCAGCAGTCCCAGGGGGATGAATTCACCCCTCCACTTT. Encoded protein: CASSPRGMNSPLHF.

V usage is TRBV9 and J usage is TRBJ1-1, with TRBD1 matching over 8 bases. The germline gives CDR1 SGDLS, CDR2 YYNGEE. The CDR3 is made up of 16 amino acids. With V trimmed by 2 bases and J by 5 bases, 11 bases remained unmatched. CDR3 residues: CASSVSPGQALTEAFF. DNA for the CDR3: TGTGCCAGCAGCGTTAGCCCGGGACAGGCATTAACTGAAGCTTTCTTT.

This chain joins TRBV19 and TRBJ1-2, with D possibly TRBD1 on 5 matching bases. The germline V gene encodes CDR1 LNHDA and CDR2 SQIVND (reference sequence). The CDR3 sequence is 13 residues long. V dropped 4 bases and J dropped 8 bases, with 14 bases sitting between them. In DNA, the CDR3 is TGTGCCAGTAGTAATCGGGACCTGTACGGCTACACCTTC. Encoded protein: CASSNRDLYGYTF. Combining the CDR3 with reference TRBV19 and TRBJ1-2 gives the whole variable domain DGGITQSPKYLFRKEGQNVTLSCEQNLNHDAMYWYRQDPGQGLRLIYYSQIVNDFQKGDIAEGYSVSREKKESFPLTVTSAQKNPTAFYLCASSNRDLYGYTFGSGTRLTVV.

This clone showed up just once. The CDR3 reads CASSRPISGNTIYF. CDR3 in DNA: TGTGCCAGCAGCCGACCCATCTCTGGAAACACCATATATTTT. This chain joins TRBV5-5 and TRBJ1-3; the D is unclear. Between the trimmed V and J ends, which lost 4 bases and 0 bases, there was a span of 8 bases. From germline, CDR1 is SGHKS and CDR2 YYEKEE (reference sequence). The CDR3 consists of 14 residues.

The V and J genes are TRBV4-3 and TRBJ2-7; 9 bases match TRBD2. The V segment lost 1 base and the J segment 2 bases; nucleotides outside the gene matches: 3. This CDR3 has 15 amino acids. Per germline, CDR1 LGHNA and CDR2 YSLEER. The CDR3 bases are TGCGCCAGCAGCCAAGCGGCGGGAGGGGCCTACGAGCAGTACTTC. Amino acid sequence: CASSQAAGGAYEQYF.

The V gene is TRBV19, the J gene TRBJ2-1, with D tentatively TRBD1 (7 bases). Germline V lookup: CDR1 LNHDA, CDR2 SQIVND (reference sequence). The ends were cut back, 1 base at V and 5 bases at J, with 15 bases in the middle. The CDR3 is 16 amino acids. CDR3 in DNA: TGTGCCAGTAGTATAGTCCCAGGGGGGCCCGACAATGAGCAGTTCTTC. Translated, it gives CASSIVPGGPDNEQFF.

This chain uses TRBV6-5 with TRBJ1-1; D gene uncertain. V was trimmed by 5 bases and J by 4 bases, leaving 11 bases between them. The germline CDR1 and CDR2 sequences are MNHEY and SVGAGI. The CDR3 loop spans 13 amino acids. Here the CDR3 reads CASSQTISTEAFF. The CDR3 DNA follows: TGTGCCAGCAGTCAGACAATTAGCACTGAAGCTTTCTTT.

The chain employs TRBV6-5 and TRBJ1-1; unclear D gene. V lost 10 bases to trimming and J lost 5 bases, with 8 bases between them. CDR3 length: 10 amino acids. Germline V CDR1 and CDR2: MNHEY, SVGAGI. The CDR3 DNA follows: TGTGCCACCACGTGGACTGAAGCTTTCTTT. Its translation: CATTWTEAFF.

V gene TRBV11-3 combines with J gene TRBJ2-1; 8 bases fit TRBD2. The length of the CDR3 is 16 residues. CDR1 is SGHNT, CDR2 YENEEA, per germline. The V gene end was trimmed by 6 bases and the J gene end by 3 bases; junction bases not matched to a gene: 10. The chain's CDR3 is CASRLPGLEGYNEQFF. In DNA form, the CDR3 reads TGTGCCAGCAGACTCCCGGGACTAGAGGGCTACAATGAGCAGTTCTTC.

The sample holds one count of this clone. The J gene is TRBJ2-7, the V gene TRBV11-3, with D possibly being TRBD1 (6 bases). This CDR3 region has 14 residues. CDR1 SGHNT and CDR2 YENEEA come from the germline V gene. The V gene lost 1 base and the J gene lost 6 bases, with 13 bases spanning the gap. The CDR3 loop reads CASSLGQAGFEQYF. Here the CDR3 DNA reads TGTGCCAGCAGCTTAGGACAGGCTGGGTTCGAGCAGTACTTC.

The CDR3 nucleotides read TGTGCCACCAGCTACAGGGGACTTAGCAATCAGCCCCAGCATTTT. Translating it yields CATSYRGLSNQPQHF. The chain carries TRBV24-1 and TRBJ1-5, with 7 bases that match TRBD1. This CDR3 has 15 residues. CDR1 and CDR2 from the germline V gene are KGHDR and SFDVKD. With 7 bases clipped from V and 0 bases from J, the junction kept 5 bases outside the gene matches.

This sequence joins TRBV12-3 or TRBV12-4 and TRBJ2-7; D may correspond to TRBD1 or TRBD2 (5 bases each). This CDR3 is built from 10 residues. V lost 6 bases, J lost 10 bases, and 10 bases lay in between. For the CDR3, the DNA is TGTGCCAGCAGCCGAGGGGTACAGTACTTC. This encodes CASSRGVQYF.

V usage is TRBV5-6 and J usage is TRBJ2-5; D gene ambiguous. Germline V gene lookup returns CDR1 SGHDT and CDR2 YYEEEE. The CDR3 loop spans 14 amino acids. The V and J ends lost 4 bases and 3 bases respectively, with 13 bases between them. CDR3 DNA sequence: TGTGCCAGCAGCCCACGTGTCCGAGAAGAGACCCAGTACTTC. Its protein is CASSPRVREETQYF. Combining the CDR3 with reference TRBV5-6 and TRBJ2-5 gives the whole variable domain DAGVTQSPTHLIKTRGQQVTLRCSPKSGHDTVSWYQQALGQGPQFIFQYYEEEERQRGNFPDRFSGHQFPNYSSELNVNALLLGDSALYLCASSPRVREETQYFGPGTRLLVL.

The chain combines TRBV6-2 or TRBV6-3 with TRBJ2-7, with D possibly TRBD1 on 6 matching bases. Trimming took off 6 bases at V and 2 bases at J, with 14 bases between the two ends. Germline lookup yields CDR1 MNHEY and CDR2 SVGEGT. This CDR3 has 14 residues. This CDR3 reads CASSEEGGAYEQYF. CDR3 bases: TGTGCCAGCAGCGAGGAAGGGGGTGCCTACGAGCAGTACTTC.